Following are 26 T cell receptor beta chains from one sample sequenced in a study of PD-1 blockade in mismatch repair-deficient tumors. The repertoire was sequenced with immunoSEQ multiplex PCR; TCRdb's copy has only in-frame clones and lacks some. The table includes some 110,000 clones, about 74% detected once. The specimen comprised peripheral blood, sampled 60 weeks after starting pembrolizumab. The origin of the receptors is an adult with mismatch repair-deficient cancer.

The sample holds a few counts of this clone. CDR3 in DNA: TGTGCCATCAGTGAGATAGAGGGTACGACTGGCTACACCTTC. It codes for CAISEIEGTTGYTF. This rearrangement joins TRBV10-3 to TRBJ1-2; D is undetermined. Per germline, CDR1 ENHRY and CDR2 SYGVKD. Trimming cost V 2 bases and J 7 bases, with 14 bases left between them. The CDR3 contains 14 residues.

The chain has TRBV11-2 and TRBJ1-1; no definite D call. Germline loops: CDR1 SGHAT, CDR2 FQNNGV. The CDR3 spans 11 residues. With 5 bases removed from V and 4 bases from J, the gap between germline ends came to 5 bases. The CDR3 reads CASSTVTEAFF. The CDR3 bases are TGTGCCAGCAGCACCGTCACTGAAGCTTTCTTT.

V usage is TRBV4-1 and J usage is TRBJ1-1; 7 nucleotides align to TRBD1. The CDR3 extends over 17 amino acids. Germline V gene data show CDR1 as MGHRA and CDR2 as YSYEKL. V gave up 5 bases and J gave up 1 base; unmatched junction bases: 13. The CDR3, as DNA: TGCGCCAGCAGCAACCTCCTTGGACAGGAGAAGAACACTGAAGCTTTCTTT. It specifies CASSNLLGQEKNTEAFF.

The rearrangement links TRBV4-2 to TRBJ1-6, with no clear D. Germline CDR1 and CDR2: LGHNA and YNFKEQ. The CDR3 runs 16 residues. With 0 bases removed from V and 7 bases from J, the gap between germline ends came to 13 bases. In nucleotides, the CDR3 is TGTGCCAGCAGCCAAGAGACGGACCCCAGGAATTCACCCCTCCACTTT. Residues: CASSQETDPRNSPLHF.

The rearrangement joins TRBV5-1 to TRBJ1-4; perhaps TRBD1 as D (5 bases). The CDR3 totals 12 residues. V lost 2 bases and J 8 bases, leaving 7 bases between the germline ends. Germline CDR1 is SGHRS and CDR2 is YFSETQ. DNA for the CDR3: TGCGCCAGCAGCTTCGGGGGGGAAAAACTGTTTTTT. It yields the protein CASSFGGEKLFF.

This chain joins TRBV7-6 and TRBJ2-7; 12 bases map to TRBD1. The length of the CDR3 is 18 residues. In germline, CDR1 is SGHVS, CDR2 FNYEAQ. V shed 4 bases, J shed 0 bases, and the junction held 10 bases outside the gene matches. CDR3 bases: TGTGCCAGCAGCTACCCGGGACAGGGGGCCAGGGGCTCCTACGAGCAGTACTTC. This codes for CASSYPGQGARGSYEQYF.

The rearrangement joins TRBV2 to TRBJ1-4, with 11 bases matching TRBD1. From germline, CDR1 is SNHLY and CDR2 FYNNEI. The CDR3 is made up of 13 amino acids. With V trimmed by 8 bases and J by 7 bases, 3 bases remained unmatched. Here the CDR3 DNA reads TGTGCCAGCCGGGGACAGGGGGGTGAAAAACTGTTTTTT. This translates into CASRGQGGEKLFF. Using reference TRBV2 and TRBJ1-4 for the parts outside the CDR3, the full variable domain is EPEVTQTPSHQVTQMGQEVILRCVPISNHLYFYWYRQILGQKVEFLVSFYNNEISEKSEIFDDQFSVERPDGSNFTLKIRSTKLEDSAMYFCASRGQGGEKLFFGSGTQLSVL.

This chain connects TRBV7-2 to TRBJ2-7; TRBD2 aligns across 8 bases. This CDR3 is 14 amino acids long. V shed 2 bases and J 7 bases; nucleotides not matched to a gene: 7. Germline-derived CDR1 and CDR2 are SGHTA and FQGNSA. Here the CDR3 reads CASSLSGSAREQYF. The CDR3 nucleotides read TGTGCCAGCAGCTTAAGCGGGAGCGCAAGGGAGCAGTACTTC.

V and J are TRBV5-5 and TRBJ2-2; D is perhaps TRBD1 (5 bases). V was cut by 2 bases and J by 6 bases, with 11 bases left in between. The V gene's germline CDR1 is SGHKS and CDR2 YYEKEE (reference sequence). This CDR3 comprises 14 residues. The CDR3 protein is CASSFTGGAGELFF. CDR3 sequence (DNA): TGTGCCAGCAGCTTTACAGGCGGCGCCGGGGAGCTGTTTTTT.

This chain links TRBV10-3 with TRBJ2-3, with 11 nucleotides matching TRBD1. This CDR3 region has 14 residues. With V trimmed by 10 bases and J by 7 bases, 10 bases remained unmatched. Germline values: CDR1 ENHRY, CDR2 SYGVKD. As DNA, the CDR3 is TGTGCCACCGGGACAGGGGGTTTTGGAAATACGCAGTATTTT. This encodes CATGTGGFGNTQYF.

The CDR3 spells CAGGFGAWQPQHF. The CDR3 nucleotides are TGTGCCGGCGGCTTCGGGGCTTGGCAGCCCCAGCATTTT. The genes are TRBV6-1 and TRBJ1-5; TRBD1 is a possible D gene (5 bases). Looked up from germline, CDR1 is MNHNS and CDR2 is SASEGT. Trimming pared 11 bases from V and 7 bases from J, leaving 18 bases between. The CDR3 has 13 amino acids.

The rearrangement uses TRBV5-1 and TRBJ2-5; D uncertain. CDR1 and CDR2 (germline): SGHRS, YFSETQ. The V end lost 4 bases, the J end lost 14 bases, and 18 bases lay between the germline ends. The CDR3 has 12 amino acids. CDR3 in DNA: TGCGCCAGCAGCCCAAACACGGCTTTGTTATACTTC. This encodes CASSPNTALLYF.

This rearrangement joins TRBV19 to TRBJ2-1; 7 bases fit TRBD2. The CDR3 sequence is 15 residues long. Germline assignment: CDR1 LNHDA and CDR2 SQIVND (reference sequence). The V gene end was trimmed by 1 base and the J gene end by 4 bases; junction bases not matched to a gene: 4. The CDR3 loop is CASSIASGEYNEQFF. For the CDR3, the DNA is TGTGCCAGTAGTATAGCCAGCGGGGAATACAATGAGCAGTTCTTC.

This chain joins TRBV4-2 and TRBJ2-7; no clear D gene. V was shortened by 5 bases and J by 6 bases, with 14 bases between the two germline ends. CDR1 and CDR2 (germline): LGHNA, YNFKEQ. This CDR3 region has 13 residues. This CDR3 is CASSLQGSREQYF. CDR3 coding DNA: TGTGCCAGCAGCTTACAAGGATCCCGCGAGCAGTACTTC.

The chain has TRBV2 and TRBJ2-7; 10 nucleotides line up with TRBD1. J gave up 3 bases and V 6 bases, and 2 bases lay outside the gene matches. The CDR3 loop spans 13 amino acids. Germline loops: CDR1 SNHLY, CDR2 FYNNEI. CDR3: CASSRTGGYEQYF. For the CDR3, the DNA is TGTGCCAGCAGCAGGACAGGGGGCTACGAGCAGTACTTC.

The CDR3 reads CASSDIGTAASTDTQYF. The CDR3, as DNA: TGTGCCAGCAGCGACATAGGGACAGCAGCCAGCACAGATACGCAGTATTTT. The genes are TRBV7-8 and TRBJ2-3; 7 bases are a match to TRBD1. Unmatched junction bases numbered 11, after V lost 5 bases and J lost 0 bases. The germline V gene encodes CDR1 SGHVS and CDR2 FQNEAQ. The CDR3 loop spans 17 amino acids.

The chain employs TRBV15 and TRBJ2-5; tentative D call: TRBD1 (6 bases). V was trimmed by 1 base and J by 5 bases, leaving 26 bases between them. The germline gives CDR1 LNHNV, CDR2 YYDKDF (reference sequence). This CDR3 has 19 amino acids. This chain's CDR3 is CATSRALRTPGHHGETQYF. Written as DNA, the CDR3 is TGTGCCACCAGCAGAGCACTAAGAACACCGGGACACCACGGGGAGACCCAGTACTTC.

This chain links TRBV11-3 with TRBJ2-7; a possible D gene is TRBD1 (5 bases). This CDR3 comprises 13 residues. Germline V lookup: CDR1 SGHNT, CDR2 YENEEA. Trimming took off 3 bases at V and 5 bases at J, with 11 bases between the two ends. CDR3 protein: CASSLSGSHEQYF. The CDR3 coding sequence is TGTGCCAGCAGCTTGTCAGGGTCCCACGAGCAGTACTTC.

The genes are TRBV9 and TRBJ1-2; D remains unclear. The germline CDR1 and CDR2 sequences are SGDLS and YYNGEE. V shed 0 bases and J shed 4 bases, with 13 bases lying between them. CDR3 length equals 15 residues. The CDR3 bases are TGTGCCAGCAGCGTAGGACCGATTCTCGCCTATGGCTACACCTTC. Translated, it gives CASSVGPILAYGYTF.

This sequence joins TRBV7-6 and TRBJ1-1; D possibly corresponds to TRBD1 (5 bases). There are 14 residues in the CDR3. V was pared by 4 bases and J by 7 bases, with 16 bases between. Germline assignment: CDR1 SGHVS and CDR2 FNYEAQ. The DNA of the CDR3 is TGTGCCAGCAGCTCTGGCAGGGCTATCAATGAAGCTTTCTTT. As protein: CASSSGRAINEAFF.

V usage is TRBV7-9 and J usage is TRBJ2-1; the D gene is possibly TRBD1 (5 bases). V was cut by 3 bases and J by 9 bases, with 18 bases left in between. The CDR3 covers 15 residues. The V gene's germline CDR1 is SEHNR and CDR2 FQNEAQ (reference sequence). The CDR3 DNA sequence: TGTGCCAGCAGCTTCTCGGTGGGGCCCACAGGTGAGCAGTTCTTC. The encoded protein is CASSFSVGPTGEQFF.

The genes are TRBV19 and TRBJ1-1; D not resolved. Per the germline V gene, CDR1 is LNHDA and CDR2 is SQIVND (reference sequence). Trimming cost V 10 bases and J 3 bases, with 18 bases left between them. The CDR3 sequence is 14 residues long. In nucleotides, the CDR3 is TGTGCCACTAAGGACGGGTTTGGGTACACTGAAGCTTTCTTT. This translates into CATKDGFGYTEAFF. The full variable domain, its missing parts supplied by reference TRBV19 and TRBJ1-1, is DGGITQSPKYLFRKEGQNVTLSCEQNLNHDAMYWYRQDPGQGLRLIYYSQIVNDFQKGDIAEGYSVSREKKESFPLTVTSAQKNPTAFYLCATKDGFGYTEAFFGQGTRLTVV.

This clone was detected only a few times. CDR3 loop: CASSTRSSDEQYF. The CDR3 nucleotides read TGTGCCAGCAGTACCCGATCTAGTGACGAGCAGTACTTC. The chain joins TRBV27 to TRBJ2-7, with D unresolved. The V and J ends lost 5 bases and 5 bases respectively, with 13 bases between them. This CDR3 spans 13 amino acids. CDR1 and CDR2 (germline): MNHEY, SMNVEV (reference sequence).

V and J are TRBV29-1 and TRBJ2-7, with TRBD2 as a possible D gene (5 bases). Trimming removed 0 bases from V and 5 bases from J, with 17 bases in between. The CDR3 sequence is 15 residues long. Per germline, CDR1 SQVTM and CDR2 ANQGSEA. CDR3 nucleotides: TGCAGCGTTGAAGATATTGGGAAAGGGAGAAACGAGCAGTACTTC. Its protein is CSVEDIGKGRNEQYF.

The chain's CDR3 is CASRLAEAPAYEQYF. CDR3 in DNA: TGCGCCAGCAGGCTAGCGGAGGCCCCTGCCTACGAGCAGTACTTC. The chain is built from TRBV10-2 and TRBJ2-7; TRBD2 aligns across 7 bases. Losses at the gene ends were 6 bases for V and 2 bases for J; bases not matched to a gene: 10. The CDR3 loop spans 15 amino acids. Germline V gives CDR1 WSHSY, CDR2 SAAADI.

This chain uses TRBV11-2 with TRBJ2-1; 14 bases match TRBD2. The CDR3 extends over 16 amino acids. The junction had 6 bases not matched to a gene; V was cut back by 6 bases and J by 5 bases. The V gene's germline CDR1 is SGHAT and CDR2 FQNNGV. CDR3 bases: TGTGCCAGCAGACCGGGACTAGCGGGAGACCACAATGAGCAGTTCTTC. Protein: CASRPGLAGDHNEQFF.